Following are 30 T cell receptor beta chains from one sample sequenced in a study of blood T cell repertoires in COVID-19. Data came from immunoSEQ multiplex PCR; TCRdb stores just in-frame clones and leaves some out. The top ten clones hold 5.3% of a sample with more than 65,000 clones, about 86% of them seen once. Material: peripheral blood. The receptors derive from a man between 45 and 60 years old with active COVID-19.

There are a few counts of this clone. J is TRBJ2-1 and V is TRBV10-3; TRBD2 matches at 10 bases. Trimming removed 6 bases from V and 7 bases from J; junction bases left unmatched: 9. The V gene's germline CDR1 is ENHRY and CDR2 SYGVKD. The CDR3 loop spans 15 amino acids. The CDR3 protein is CAIRKAGGPGNEQFF. CDR3 DNA: TGTGCCATCAGGAAAGCGGGAGGGCCGGGGAATGAGCAGTTCTTC.

The chain is built from TRBV11-2 and TRBJ2-7; 9 positions agree with TRBD1. Looked up from germline, CDR1 is SGHAT and CDR2 is FQNNGV. There are 13 residues in the CDR3. V lost 5 bases and J lost 5; bases outside the gene matches: 4. This CDR3 is CASSKQGADEQYF. CDR3 bases: TGTGCCAGCAGCAAACAGGGGGCTGACGAGCAGTACTTC.

CDR3 loop: CSVSNRGSNTGELFF. The DNA for the CDR3 is TGCAGCGTATCCAACAGGGGTTCGAACACCGGGGAGCTGTTTTTT. The V and J genes are TRBV29-1 and TRBJ2-2; 7 bases map to TRBD1. CDR1 and CDR2 (germline): SQVTM, ANQGSEA. The CDR3 has 15 amino acids. Losses at the gene ends were 6 bases for V and 0 bases for J; bases not matched to a gene: 7.

V and J are TRBV5-4 and TRBJ2-2, with TRBD2 matching 10 bases. Looked up from germline, CDR1 is SGHNT and CDR2 is YYREEE (reference sequence). J gave up 2 bases and V 2 bases, and 6 bases lay outside the gene matches. The CDR3 contains 17 residues. The chain's CDR3 is CASSFQLAGPNTGELFF. CDR3 bases: TGTGCCAGCAGCTTCCAACTAGCGGGGCCAAACACCGGGGAGCTGTTTTTT.

The rearrangement uses TRBV6-1 and TRBJ2-5; TRBD2 aligns across 9 bases. Unmatched junction bases numbered 7, after V lost 3 bases and J lost 5 bases. The CDR3 loop spans 15 amino acids. The germline V gene has CDR1 MNHNS and CDR2 SASEGT. The DNA for the CDR3 is TGTGCCAGCAGTGACCTTCGCGGGGGGGCCGAGACCCAGTACTTC. Translating it yields CASSDLRGGAETQYF.

This clone showed up just a few times. The chain combines TRBV5-5 with TRBJ1-5, with 12 bases fitting TRBD1. V shed 0 bases and J 14 bases; nucleotides not matched to a gene: 9. The CDR3 totals 15 residues. Germline-derived CDR1 and CDR2 are SGHKS and YYEKEE (reference sequence). The CDR3 bases are TGTGCCAGCAGCTTGGGTGGGACAGGGGGCGACGGGAAGCATTTT. It encodes CASSLGGTGGDGKHF.

The rearrangement joins TRBV5-1 to TRBJ1-4; D remains ambiguous. The CDR3 is 13 amino acids. Between the trimmed V and J ends, which lost 2 bases and 6 bases, there was a span of 8 bases. From germline, CDR1 is SGHRS and CDR2 YFSETQ. CDR3 region: CASSFAGYEKLFF. The CDR3 DNA sequence: TGCGCCAGCAGCTTTGCGGGGTATGAAAAACTGTTTTTT.

The sample holds a few counts of this clone. V gene TRBV28 combines with J gene TRBJ1-5; 10 nucleotides match TRBD1. The CDR3 runs to 16 residues. Germline CDR1 is MDHEN and CDR2 is SYDVKM. J gave up 6 bases and V 3 bases, and 8 bases lay outside the gene matches. The CDR3 nucleotides are TGTGCCAGCAGTTTGACAGGGGGCCCAATCGGTCAGCCCCAGCATTTT. Its translation: CASSLTGGPIGQPQHF.

The chain employs TRBV4-3 and TRBJ2-7; TRBD1 might be the D (6 bases). CDR1 and CDR2 from the germline V gene are LGHNA and YSLEER. V was shortened by 3 bases and J by 0 bases, with 9 bases between the two germline ends. The CDR3 is 14 residues long. CDR3 in amino acids: CASSQQTGSYEQYF. In DNA, the CDR3 is TGCGCCAGCAGCCAGCAGACAGGCTCCTACGAGCAGTACTTC.

J is TRBJ2-1 and V is TRBV19, with TRBD1 matching 11 bases. This CDR3 region has 15 residues. J lost 5 bases, V lost 0 bases, and 0 bases had no gene match. Germline loops: CDR1 LNHDA, CDR2 SQIVND (reference sequence). CDR3 in DNA: TGTGCCAGTAGTATAGAGGGACAGGGGGACAATGAGCAGTTCTTC. Translating gives CASSIEGQGDNEQFF.

This chain connects TRBV9 to TRBJ2-7, with TRBD1 matching 10 bases. The CDR3 length is 15 residues. The V and J ends lost 4 bases and 5 bases, in that order; junction bases with no gene match: 9. Germline V lookup: CDR1 SGDLS, CDR2 YYNGEE. The CDR3 bases are TGTGCCAGCAGCTACGCCGGGACAGGGGTAGACGAGCAGTACTTC. It encodes CASSYAGTGVDEQYF.

This clone showed up just a few times. V gene TRBV2 combines with J gene TRBJ1-6; TRBD1 aligns across 9 bases. Trimming at V came to 6 bases and at J to 7 bases, leaving 7 bases not matched to a gene. CDR1 and CDR2 from the germline V gene are SNHLY and FYNNEI. The CDR3 is 15 residues long. CDR3 nucleotides: TGTGCCAGCAGGGGACAGGGTTTAGGAAATTCACCCCTCCACTTT. Translation gives CASRGQGLGNSPLHF.

The chain uses TRBV6-2 or TRBV6-3 and TRBJ2-3; D perhaps matches TRBD2 (6 bases). Germline V CDR1 and CDR2: MNHEY, SVGEGT. The CDR3 length is 14 residues. Trimming removed 7 bases from V and 2 bases from J, with 13 bases in between. The CDR3 here is CASTPGGTTDTQYF. CDR3 sequence (DNA): TGTGCCAGCACCCCCGGAGGGACCACAGATACGCAGTATTTT.

The sample holds a few counts of this clone. J is TRBJ2-7 and V is TRBV7-8; 7 bases are shared with TRBD1. Germline loops: CDR1 SGHVS, CDR2 FQNEAQ. V lost 2 bases and J lost 5; bases outside the gene matches: 6. The CDR3 spans 14 residues. The CDR3 DNA is TGTGCCAGCAGCTTAACGACAGGGTTCCACGAGCAGTACTTC. Residues: CASSLTTGFHEQYF.

The chain combines TRBV4-1 with TRBJ1-1; 9 bases fit TRBD1. The CDR3 is 17 amino acids. From germline, CDR1 is MGHRA and CDR2 YSYEKL. The J segment lost 1 base and the V segment lost 0 bases, leaving 6 bases of the junction unmatched. Here the CDR3 reads CASSQEGRGQGNTEAFF. The CDR3 nucleotides are TGCGCCAGCAGCCAAGAAGGACGGGGACAGGGGAACACTGAAGCTTTCTTT.

This clone has a handful of counts. The V gene is TRBV5-1, the J gene TRBJ2-7, with TRBD1 matching 7 bases. CDR1 and CDR2 (germline): SGHRS, YFSETQ. Trimming cost V 4 bases and J 3 bases; bases outside gene matches: 4. This CDR3 comprises 13 residues. In nucleotides, the CDR3 is TGCGCCAGCAGCCCTACAGGGGACTACGAGCAGTACTTC. Protein: CASSPTGDYEQYF.

The chain links TRBV6-5 to TRBJ1-1; TRBD1 matches at 7 bases. The V gene's germline CDR1 is MNHEY and CDR2 SVGAGI. This CDR3 contains 13 residues. The ends lost 5 bases at V and 3 bases at J; junction bases unmatched: 3. The CDR3 region has the DNA TGTGCCAGCAGTAAACAGGGGCACACTGAAGCTTTCTTT. Encoded protein: CASSKQGHTEAFF.

The V gene is TRBV7-9, the J gene TRBJ2-4, with 11 bases aligning to TRBD2. This CDR3 has 18 residues. After removal of 2 bases from V and 0 bases from J, the junction contained 6 bases not matched to a gene. Germline values: CDR1 SEHNR, CDR2 FQNEAQ (reference sequence). The CDR3 region is CASSLRDLAGGAKNIQYF. CDR3 coding DNA: TGTGCCAGCAGCTTAAGGGATCTAGCGGGAGGAGCCAAAAACATTCAGTACTTC.

J is TRBJ2-2 and V is TRBV6-5; TRBD1 is a possible D gene (6 bases). Germline CDR1 and CDR2: MNHEY and SVGAGI. V lost 2 bases to trimming and J lost 6 bases, with 13 bases between them. The CDR3 consists of 15 residues. Here the CDR3 reads CASSYESGASGELFF. The CDR3 region has the DNA TGTGCCAGCAGTTACGAGTCAGGGGCTTCCGGGGAGCTGTTTTTT.

The chain employs TRBV5-6 and TRBJ1-4; maybe TRBD1 (5 bases). Per germline, CDR1 SGHDT and CDR2 YYEEEE. V dropped 0 bases and J dropped 7 bases, with 10 bases sitting between them. The CDR3 has 14 residues. CDR3 loop: CASSLGGASEKLFF. The CDR3 DNA is TGTGCCAGCAGCTTGGGGGGCGCGTCTGAAAAACTGTTTTTT.

The chain recombines TRBV5-6 with TRBJ2-6, with a tentative D call TRBD2 (5 bases). V was shortened by 0 bases and J by 3 bases, with 7 bases between the two germline ends. CDR3 length: 15 residues. The germline V gene encodes CDR1 SGHDT and CDR2 YYEEEE. The CDR3 sequence: CASSLVGDGANVLTF. The CDR3 nucleotides are TGTGCCAGCAGCTTGGTCGGGGATGGGGCCAACGTCCTGACTTTC.

The V call is TRBV19, the J call TRBJ1-4; TRBD1 is a possible D gene (5 bases). Trimming shortened V by 4 bases and J by 8 bases, and 20 bases separated the two germline ends. Germline lookup yields CDR1 LNHDA and CDR2 SQIVND (reference sequence). The CDR3 runs to 16 residues. CDR3 sequence: CASSTLGGKVREKLFF. The CDR3 DNA sequence: TGTGCCAGTAGTACCCTCGGGGGTAAGGTACGCGAAAAACTGTTTTTT.

The rearrangement uses TRBV2 and TRBJ1-2, with D uncertain. Germline V gives CDR1 SNHLY, CDR2 FYNNEI. The CDR3 length is 15 residues. V lost 4 bases and J lost 2, with 14 bases in between. The CDR3 nucleotides read TGTGCCAGCAGTGTGGTGACAACGACCAACTATGGCTACACCTTC. It encodes CASSVVTTTNYGYTF.

This clone was counted a single time. The chain uses TRBV6-5 and TRBJ2-7; a possible D gene is TRBD2 (5 bases). The CDR3 is 15 residues long. The germline V gene has CDR1 MNHEY and CDR2 SVGAGI. Between the trimmed V and J ends, which lost 7 bases and 1 base, there was a span of 17 bases. Here the CDR3 reads CASTRTRIESYEQYF. The CDR3 DNA reads as TGTGCCAGCACCCGAACTAGGATAGAGTCCTACGAGCAGTACTTC.

The chain joins TRBV3-1 (or the pseudogene TRBV3-2) to TRBJ2-1; 8 nucleotides align to TRBD2. V trimming: 0 bases; J trimming: 7 bases; junction bases outside the gene matches: 5. Looked up from germline, CDR1 is LGHDT and CDR2 is YNNKEL (reference sequence). The CDR3 runs to 15 residues. CDR3 amino acids: CASSQDRGGINEQFF. CDR3 coding DNA: TGTGCCAGCAGCCAAGATCGGGGGGGCATAAATGAGCAGTTCTTC.

A few counts support this clone. The rearrangement joins TRBV6-6 to TRBJ1-3, with 10 bases aligning to TRBD1. Losses at the gene ends were 5 bases for V and 1 base for J; bases not matched to a gene: 5. The CDR3 spans 16 residues. Germline V gene sequence: CDR1 MNHNY, CDR2 SVGAGI (reference sequence). CDR3 residues: CASSLRQGASGNTIYF. For the CDR3, the DNA is TGTGCCAGCAGTCTACGACAGGGGGCGTCTGGAAACACCATATATTTT.

The gene calls are TRBV6-1 and TRBJ2-7; TRBD1 is a possible D gene (6 bases). The germline CDR1 and CDR2 sequences are MNHNS and SASEGT. CDR3 length: 15 amino acids. V lost 3 bases and J 5 bases, leaving 17 bases between the germline ends. The CDR3 coding sequence is TGTGCCAGCAGTGATATCCAGGGGCCGATTGACGAGCAGTACTTC. Its translation is CASSDIQGPIDEQYF.

The rearrangement links TRBV11-2 to TRBJ2-3; 7 bases match TRBD2. The CDR3 contains 15 residues. Germline-derived CDR1 and CDR2 are SGHAT and FQNNGV. Trimming removed 2 bases from V and 5 bases from J; junction bases left unmatched: 7. DNA of the CDR3: TGTGCCAGCAGCTTAATGCGGGGGTTCGGAGATACGCAGTATTTT. It is translated as CASSLMRGFGDTQYF.

For the CDR3, the DNA is TGTGCCAGCAGCCAAGACAGTAACTATGGCTACACCTTC. Translated: CASSQDSNYGYTF. The chain employs TRBV7-2 and TRBJ1-2, with D possibly being TRBD1 (5 bases). Germline lookup yields CDR1 SGHTA and CDR2 FQGNSA. The CDR3 loop spans 13 amino acids. V was clipped by 5 bases and J by 1 base, with 8 bases between them.

This sequence joins TRBV5-6 and TRBJ2-7, with a weak D call TRBD2 (6 bases). Germline CDR1 reads SGHDT; CDR2 reads YYEEEE. Trimming took 2 bases from V and 2 from J, leaving 11 bases between them. The CDR3 consists of 14 residues. The CDR3 DNA is TGTGCCAGCAGCTTAACTAGCAACCCCTACGAGCAGTACTTC. Protein product: CASSLTSNPYEQYF.